The 9 T cell receptor beta chains in this list originate from one sample, sequenced in a study of CD8 T cells in ankylosing spondylitis. In TCRdb, the 5' RACE reads were re-called with MiXCR into one record per CDR3 protein. The data hold approximately 520,000 distinct CDR3 sequences, with over 4% observed a single time. Findings and caveats of the study: In ankylosing spondylitis blood, a motif of roughly 8 highly homologous TCR beta variants appeared characteristic.

These receptors' targets are unknown. Input material: blood, either unsorted or a sorted T cell fraction (not recorded which). These receptors came from a male donor with ankylosing spondylitis.

The sample holds many counts of this clonotype. The rearrangement uses TRBV7-2 and TRBJ1-5, with D perhaps matching TRBD1 (6 bases). The CDR3 is 16 residues long. Germline CDR1 is SGHTA and CDR2 is FQGNSA. With 5 bases removed from V and 0 bases from J, the gap between germline ends came to 14 bases. The CDR3 DNA reads TGTGCCAGCAGCCTCGGGGGGGCTTATAGCAATCAGCCCCAGCATTTT. Its translation is CASSLGGAYSNQPQHF.

This clonotype was seen many times. V usage is TRBV20-1 and J usage is TRBJ2-7; no clear D. Germline-derived CDR1 and CDR2 are DFQATT and SNEGSKA (reference sequence). V dropped 4 bases and J dropped 2 bases, with 15 bases sitting between them. CDR3 length equals 14 residues. The CDR3 DNA reads as TGCAGTGCTATCCGCCAGGCCATAACCTACGAGCAGTACTTC. Protein sequence: CSAIRQAITYEQYF.

This clonotype occurred many times. The chain recombines TRBV6-5 with TRBJ2-7; D remains unclear. CDR3 length: 14 amino acids. Germline values: CDR1 MNHEY, CDR2 SVGAGI. Trimming took off 0 bases at V and 3 bases at J, with 9 bases between the two ends. The CDR3, as DNA: TGTGCCAGCAGTTACTCGTCCTACAGCTACGAGCAGTACTTC. This gives the protein CASSYSSYSYEQYF.

This clonotype was seen at least ten times. The V gene is TRBV25-1, the J gene TRBJ2-5; 9 nucleotides match TRBD1. The CDR3 loop spans 15 amino acids. V trimming: 3 bases; J trimming: 1 base; junction bases outside the gene matches: 3. Germline assignment: CDR1 MGHDK and CDR2 SYGVNS. The CDR3 DNA follows: TGTGCCAGCAGTGATCCGGGACAGGGCCAAGAGACCCAGTACTTC. Its translation: CASSDPGQGQETQYF.

At least ten counts were recorded for this clonotype. V and J are TRBV5-5 and TRBJ1-2; D perhaps matches TRBD1 (5 bases). The CDR3 is made up of 13 amino acids. V was pared by 4 bases and J by 10 bases, with 17 bases between. From germline, CDR1 is SGHKS and CDR2 YYEKEE (reference sequence). The CDR3 DNA follows: TGTGCCAGCAGCCCCGGGGCCCAACCAGTCTACACCTTC. This codes for CASSPGAQPVYTF.

This clonotype was found a few times. The CDR3 DNA is TGTGCCAGCAGCTTAGACTCCGGGGGCTATGGCTACACCTTC. This gives the protein CASSLDSGGYGYTF. The chain carries TRBV7-2 and TRBJ1-2, with D tentatively TRBD1 (5 bases). The CDR3 sequence is 14 residues long. V was trimmed by 1 base and J by 4 bases, leaving 10 bases between them. CDR1 is SGHTA and CDR2 is FQGNSA in the germline V gene.

This clonotype came up many times. The chain carries TRBV29-1 and TRBJ1-1, with 7 nucleotides matching TRBD1. The germline CDR1 and CDR2 sequences are SQVTM and ANQGSEA. Trimming took 5 bases from V and 1 from J; bases not matched to a gene: 4. The CDR3 covers 13 residues. CDR3 sequence (DNA): TGCAGCGTTACACGACAGGGGAACACTGAAGCTTTCTTT. As protein: CSVTRQGNTEAFF.

This clonotype was recorded at least ten times. This rearrangement joins TRBV6-5 to TRBJ1-5; possibly TRBD1 for D (5 bases). CDR1 is MNHEY, CDR2 SVGAGI, per germline. CDR3 size: 14 residues. V gave up 0 bases and J gave up 8 bases, with 11 bases separating them. In DNA, the CDR3 is TGTGCCAGCAGTTACTCGGGGGAGAGTGAGCCCCAGCATTTT. Its protein product is CASSYSGESEPQHF.

This clonotype showed up many times. The chain uses TRBV7-2 and TRBJ1-1; 7 bases map to TRBD1. The V gene's germline CDR1 is SGHTA and CDR2 FQGNSA. Trimming took 5 bases from V and 5 from J; bases not matched to a gene: 11. The CDR3 is made up of 15 amino acids. CDR3 nucleotide sequence: TGTGCCAGCAGCCTATCGACAGGGCGGGGAACTGAAGCTTTCTTT. Its translation is CASSLSTGRGTEAFF.